This TCR beta chain was profiled in a study of blood T cell repertoires in COVID-19. Overall study: There were acute and convalescent COVID-19 samples, and they came from the United States, Italy and Spain. PBMCs, B-cell-depleted T cells, or T cells were the source of the cDNA or gDNA that made up the material.

The Seattle patients, enrolled during active infection, were followed longitudinally. In the original workflow: Estimation of nucleated cell counts relied on the amplification of reference gene primers. Sequenced by immunoSEQ multiplex PCR; TCRdb stores in-frame clones only, minus some. The V and J calls and the clone size are those of that table, but D and trimming were determined from the DNA. The data contain fewer than 200,000 clones, 81% of them seen just once; the ten biggest clones take up approximately 10%. This CDR3 contains 13 residues. Germline assignment: CDR1 SGHTA and CDR2 FQGNSA. Trimming shortened V by 1 base and J by 8 bases, and 9 bases separated the two germline ends.

Input material: peripheral blood. This clonotype was sampled from a woman between 40 and 50 years old with COVID-19, enrolled during active disease. The chain is built from TRBV7-2 and TRBJ2-4, with a possible D match to TRBD2 (6 bases). CDR3 sequence (DNA): TGTGCCAGCAGCTTAGGGGGGAGGTACATTCAGTACTTC. Translation: CASSLGGRYIQYF.